This TCR beta chain was obtained from a study of blood T cells in healthy people across ages. A J-beta primer mix and a sample-barcoded 5' primer were used in a second PCR of about 6 to 12 cycles. From the 5' RACE reads, TCRdb called clonotypes with MiXCR, one entry per CDR3 protein. The sample records approximately 1,100,000 distinct CDR3 sequences, around 45% being singletons. CDR3 length: 14 amino acids. V gave up 2 bases and J gave up 2 bases, with 8 bases separating them. Germline V gives CDR1 KGHSH, CDR2 LQKENI. The TCR comes from a woman aged 60-75 years in good health. This chain uses TRBV18 with TRBJ2-3; D is ambiguous. The sample taken for sequencing was blood. CDR3 sequence reads: CASSPAITTDTQYF. The CDR3 DNA is TGTGCCAGCTCACCAGCCATTACCACAGATACGCAGTATTTT.